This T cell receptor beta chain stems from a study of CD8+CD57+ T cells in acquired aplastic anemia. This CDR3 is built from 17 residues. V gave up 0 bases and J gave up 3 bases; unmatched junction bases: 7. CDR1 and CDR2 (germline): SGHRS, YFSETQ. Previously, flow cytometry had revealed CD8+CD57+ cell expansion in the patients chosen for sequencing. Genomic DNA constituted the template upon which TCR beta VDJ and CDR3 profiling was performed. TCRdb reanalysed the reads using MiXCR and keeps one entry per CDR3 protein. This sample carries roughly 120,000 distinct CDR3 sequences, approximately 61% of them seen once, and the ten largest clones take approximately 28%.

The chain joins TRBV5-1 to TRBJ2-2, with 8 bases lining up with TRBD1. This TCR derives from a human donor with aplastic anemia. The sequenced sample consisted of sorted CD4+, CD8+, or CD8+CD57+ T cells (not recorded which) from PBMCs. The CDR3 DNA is TGCGCCAGCAGCTTGGCCTTGGCAGGGGGCTACACCGGGGAGCTGTTTTTT. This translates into CASSLALAGGYTGELFF.